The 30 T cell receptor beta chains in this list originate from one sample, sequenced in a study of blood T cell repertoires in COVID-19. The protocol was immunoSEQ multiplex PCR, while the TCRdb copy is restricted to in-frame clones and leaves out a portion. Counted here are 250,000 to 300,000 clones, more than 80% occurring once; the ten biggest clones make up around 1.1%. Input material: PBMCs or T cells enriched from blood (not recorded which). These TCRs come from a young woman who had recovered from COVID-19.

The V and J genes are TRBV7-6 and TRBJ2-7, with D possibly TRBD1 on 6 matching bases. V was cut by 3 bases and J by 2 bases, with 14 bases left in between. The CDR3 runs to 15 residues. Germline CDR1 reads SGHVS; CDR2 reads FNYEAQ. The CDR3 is CASSFLSDSTYEQYF. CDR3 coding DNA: TGTGCCAGCAGCTTTTTATCGGACAGCACCTACGAGCAGTACTTC.

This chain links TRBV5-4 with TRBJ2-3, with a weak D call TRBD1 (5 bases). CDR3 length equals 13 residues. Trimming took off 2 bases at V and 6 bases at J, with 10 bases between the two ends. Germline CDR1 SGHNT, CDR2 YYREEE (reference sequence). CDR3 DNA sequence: TGTGCCAGCAGCTTCCAGGGTCCCGATACGCAGTATTTT. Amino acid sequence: CASSFQGPDTQYF.

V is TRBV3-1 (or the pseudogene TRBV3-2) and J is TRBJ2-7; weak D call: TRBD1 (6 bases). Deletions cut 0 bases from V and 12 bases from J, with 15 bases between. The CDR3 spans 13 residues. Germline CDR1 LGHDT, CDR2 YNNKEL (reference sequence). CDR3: CASSQDQGSLRYF. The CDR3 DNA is TGTGCCAGCAGCCAAGATCAGGGGAGCTTGAGGTACTTC.

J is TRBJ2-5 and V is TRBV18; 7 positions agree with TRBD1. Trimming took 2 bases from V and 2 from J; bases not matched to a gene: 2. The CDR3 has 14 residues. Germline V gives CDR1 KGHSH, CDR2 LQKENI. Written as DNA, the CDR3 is TGTGCCAGCTCACCAGGACAGGTTCAAGAGACCCAGTACTTC. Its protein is CASSPGQVQETQYF.

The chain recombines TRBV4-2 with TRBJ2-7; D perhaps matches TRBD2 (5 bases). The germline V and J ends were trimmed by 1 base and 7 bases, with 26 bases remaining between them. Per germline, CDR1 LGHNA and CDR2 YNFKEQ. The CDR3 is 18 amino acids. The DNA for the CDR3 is TGTGCCAGCAGCCAAGGTCAGAGTAGCTCTTTGTATTCGGGGGAGCAGTACTTC. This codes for CASSQGQSSSLYSGEQYF.

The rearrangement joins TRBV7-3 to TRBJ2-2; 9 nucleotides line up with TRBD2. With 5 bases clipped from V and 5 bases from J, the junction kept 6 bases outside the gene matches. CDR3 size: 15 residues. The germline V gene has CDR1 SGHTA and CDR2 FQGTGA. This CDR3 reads CASSPSGMGTGELFF. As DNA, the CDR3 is TGTGCCAGCAGCCCTAGCGGGATGGGGACCGGGGAGCTGTTTTTT.

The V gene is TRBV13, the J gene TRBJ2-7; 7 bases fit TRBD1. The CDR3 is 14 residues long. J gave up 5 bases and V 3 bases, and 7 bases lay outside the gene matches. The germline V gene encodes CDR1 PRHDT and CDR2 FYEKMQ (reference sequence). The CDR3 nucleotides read TGTGCCAGCAGCTTCGGGACAGCGGCCCACGAGCAGTACTTC. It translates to CASSFGTAAHEQYF.

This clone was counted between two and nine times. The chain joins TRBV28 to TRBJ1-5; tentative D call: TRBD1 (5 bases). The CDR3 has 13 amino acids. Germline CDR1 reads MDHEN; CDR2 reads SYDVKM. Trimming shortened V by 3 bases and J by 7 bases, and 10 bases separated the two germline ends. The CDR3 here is CASSLGGSQPQHF. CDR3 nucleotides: TGTGCCAGCAGTTTGGGGGGATCGCAGCCCCAGCATTTT. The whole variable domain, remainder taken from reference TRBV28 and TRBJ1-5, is DVKVTQSSRYLVKRTGEKVFLECVQDMDHENMFWYRQDPGLGLRLIYFSYDVKMKEKGDIPEGYSVSREKKERFSLILESASTNQTSMYLCASSLGGSQPQHFGDGTRLSIL.

CDR3 sequence reads: CASSRDYKNEQFF. For the CDR3, the DNA is TGTGCCAGCAGCCGGGACTACAAGAATGAGCAGTTCTTC. This sequence joins TRBV7-3 and TRBJ2-1; 7 bases fit TRBD2. The CDR3 has 13 amino acids. Trimming at V came to 5 bases and at J to 7 bases, leaving 5 bases not matched to a gene. Germline CDR1 is SGHTA and CDR2 is FQGTGA.

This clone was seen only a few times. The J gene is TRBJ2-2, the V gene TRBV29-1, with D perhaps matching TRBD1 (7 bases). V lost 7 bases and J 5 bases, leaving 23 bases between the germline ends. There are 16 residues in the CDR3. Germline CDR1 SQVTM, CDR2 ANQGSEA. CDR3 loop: CSAGTATSSGTGELFF. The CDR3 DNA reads TGCAGCGCAGGGACAGCCACTAGCTCGGGGACCGGGGAGCTGTTTTTT.

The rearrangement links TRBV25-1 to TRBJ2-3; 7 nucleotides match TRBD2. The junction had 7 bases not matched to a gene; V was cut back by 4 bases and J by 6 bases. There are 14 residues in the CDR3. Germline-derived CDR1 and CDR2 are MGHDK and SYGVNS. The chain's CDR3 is CASSAKTSVDTQYF. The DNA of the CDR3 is TGTGCCAGCAGTGCCAAAACTAGCGTGGATACGCAGTATTTT.

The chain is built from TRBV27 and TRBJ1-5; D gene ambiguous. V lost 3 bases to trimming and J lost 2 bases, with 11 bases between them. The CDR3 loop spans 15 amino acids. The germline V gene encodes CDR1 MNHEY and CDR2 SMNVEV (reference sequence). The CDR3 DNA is TGTGCCAGCAGTTTCCGTGGGCTGGGCAATCAGCCCCAGCATTTT. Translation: CASSFRGLGNQPQHF.

CDR3 sequence: CASSTGRSNTGELFF. As DNA, the CDR3 is TGTGCCAGCAGCACAGGGCGGAGCAACACCGGGGAGCTGTTTTTT. The chain couples TRBV27 to TRBJ2-2, with D perhaps TRBD1 (6 bases). Looked up from germline, CDR1 is MNHEY and CDR2 is SMNVEV (reference sequence). Trimming left V 6 bases short and J 2 bases short, with 13 bases between. The CDR3 contains 15 residues.

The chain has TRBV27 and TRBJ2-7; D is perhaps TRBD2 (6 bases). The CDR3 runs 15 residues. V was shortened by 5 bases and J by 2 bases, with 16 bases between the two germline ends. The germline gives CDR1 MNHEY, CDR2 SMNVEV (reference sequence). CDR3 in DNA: TGTGCCAGCAGTCCTCCGGGCGGGAACGCCTACGAGCAGTACTTC. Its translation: CASSPPGGNAYEQYF.

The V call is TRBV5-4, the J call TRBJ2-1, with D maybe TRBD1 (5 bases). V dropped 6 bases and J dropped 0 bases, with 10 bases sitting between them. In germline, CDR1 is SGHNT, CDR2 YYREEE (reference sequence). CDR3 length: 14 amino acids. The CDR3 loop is CASIDSSSYNEQFF. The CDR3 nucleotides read TGTGCCAGCATCGACAGTAGCTCCTACAATGAGCAGTTCTTC. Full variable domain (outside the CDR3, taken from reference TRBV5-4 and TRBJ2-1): ETGVTQSPTHLIKTRGQQVTLRCSSQSGHNTVSWYQQALGQGPQFIFQYYREEENGRGNFPPRFSGLQFPNYSSELNVNALELDDSALYLCASIDSSSYNEQFFGPGTRLTVL.

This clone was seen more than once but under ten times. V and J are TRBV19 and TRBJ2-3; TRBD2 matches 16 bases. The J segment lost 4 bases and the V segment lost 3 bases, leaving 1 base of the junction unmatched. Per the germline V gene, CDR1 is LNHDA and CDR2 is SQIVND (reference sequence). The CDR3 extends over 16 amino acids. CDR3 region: CASSMGLAGGPDTQYF. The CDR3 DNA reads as TGTGCCAGTAGTATGGGACTAGCGGGAGGGCCAGATACGCAGTATTTT.

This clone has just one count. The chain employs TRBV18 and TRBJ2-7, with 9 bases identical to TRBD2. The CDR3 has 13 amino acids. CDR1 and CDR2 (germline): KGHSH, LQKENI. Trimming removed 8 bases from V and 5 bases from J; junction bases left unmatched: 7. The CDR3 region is CASVPSGIDEQYF. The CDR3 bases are TGTGCCAGCGTCCCTAGCGGGATCGACGAGCAGTACTTC.

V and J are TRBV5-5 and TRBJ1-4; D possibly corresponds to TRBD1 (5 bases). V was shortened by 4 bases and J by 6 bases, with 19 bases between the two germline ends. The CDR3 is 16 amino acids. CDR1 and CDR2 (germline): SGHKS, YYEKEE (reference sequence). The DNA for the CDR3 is TGTGCCAGCAGCCCCCGGGTAGAAGGGGTTTATGAAAAACTGTTTTTT. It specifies CASSPRVEGVYEKLFF.

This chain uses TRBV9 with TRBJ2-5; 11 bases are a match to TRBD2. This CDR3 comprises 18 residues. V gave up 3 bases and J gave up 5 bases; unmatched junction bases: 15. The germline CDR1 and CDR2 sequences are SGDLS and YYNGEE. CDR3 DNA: TGTGCCAGCAGCGGTAGCATCCATAGCGGGAGGGCGGGTGAGACCCAGTACTTC. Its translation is CASSGSIHSGRAGETQYF.

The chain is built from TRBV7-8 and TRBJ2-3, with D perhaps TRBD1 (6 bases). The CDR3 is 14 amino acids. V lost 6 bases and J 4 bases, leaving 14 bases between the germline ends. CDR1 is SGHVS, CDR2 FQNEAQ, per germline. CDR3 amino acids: CASRVNAGADTQYF. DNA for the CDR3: TGTGCCAGCAGAGTCAATGCAGGGGCAGATACGCAGTATTTT.

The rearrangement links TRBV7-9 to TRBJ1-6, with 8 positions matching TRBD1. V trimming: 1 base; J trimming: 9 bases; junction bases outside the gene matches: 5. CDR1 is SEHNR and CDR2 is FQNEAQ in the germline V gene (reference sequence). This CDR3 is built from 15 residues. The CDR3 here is CASSLVTGEGSPLHF. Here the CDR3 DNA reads TGTGCCAGCAGCTTAGTGACAGGGGAAGGTTCACCCCTCCACTTT. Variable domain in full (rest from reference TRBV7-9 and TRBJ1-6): DTGVSQNPRHKITKRGQNVTFRCDPISEHNRLYWYRQTLGQGPEFLTYFQNEAQLEKSRLLSDRFSAERPKGSFSTLEIQRTEQGDSAMYLCASSLVTGEGSPLHFGNGTRLTVT.

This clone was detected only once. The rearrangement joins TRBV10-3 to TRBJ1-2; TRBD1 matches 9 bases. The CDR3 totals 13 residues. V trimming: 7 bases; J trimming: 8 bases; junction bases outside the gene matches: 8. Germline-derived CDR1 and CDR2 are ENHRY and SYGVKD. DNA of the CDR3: TGTGCCATCACCCCGACAGGGGGATACGGCTACACCTTC. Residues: CAITPTGGYGYTF.

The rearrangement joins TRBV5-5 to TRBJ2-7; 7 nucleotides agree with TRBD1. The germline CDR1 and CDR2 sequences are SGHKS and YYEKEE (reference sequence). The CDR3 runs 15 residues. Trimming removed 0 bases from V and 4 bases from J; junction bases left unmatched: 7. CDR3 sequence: CASSLGPGGVYEQYF. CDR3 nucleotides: TGTGCCAGCAGCTTGGGGCCAGGGGGTGTATACGAGCAGTACTTC. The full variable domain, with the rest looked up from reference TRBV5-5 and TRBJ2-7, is DAGVTQSPTHLIKTRGQQVTLRCSPISGHKSVSWYQQVLGQGPQFIFQYYEKEERGRGNFPDRFSARQFPNYSSELNVNALLLGDSALYLCASSLGPGGVYEQYFGPGTRLTVT.

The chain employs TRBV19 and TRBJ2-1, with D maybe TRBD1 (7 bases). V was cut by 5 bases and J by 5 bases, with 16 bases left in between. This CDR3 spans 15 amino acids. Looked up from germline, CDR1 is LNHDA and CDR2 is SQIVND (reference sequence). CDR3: CASSWGTAGNNEQFF. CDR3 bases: TGTGCCAGTAGTTGGGGGACAGCGGGTAACAATGAGCAGTTCTTC.

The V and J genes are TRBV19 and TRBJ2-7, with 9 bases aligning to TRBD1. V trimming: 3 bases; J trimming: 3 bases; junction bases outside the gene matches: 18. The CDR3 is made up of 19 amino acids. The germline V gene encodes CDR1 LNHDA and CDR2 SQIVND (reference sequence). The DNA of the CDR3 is TGTGCCAGTAGTATTCTCCCGGGACAGGGTGGCAAGGGATTCTACGAGCAGTACTTC. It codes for CASSILPGQGGKGFYEQYF.

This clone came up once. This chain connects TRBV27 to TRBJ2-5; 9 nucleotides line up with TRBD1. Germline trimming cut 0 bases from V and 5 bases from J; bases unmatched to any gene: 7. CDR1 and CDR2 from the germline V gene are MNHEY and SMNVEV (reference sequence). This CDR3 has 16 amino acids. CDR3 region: CASSLSMGTGMETQYF. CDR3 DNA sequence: TGTGCCAGCAGTTTATCTATGGGGACAGGGATGGAGACCCAGTACTTC.

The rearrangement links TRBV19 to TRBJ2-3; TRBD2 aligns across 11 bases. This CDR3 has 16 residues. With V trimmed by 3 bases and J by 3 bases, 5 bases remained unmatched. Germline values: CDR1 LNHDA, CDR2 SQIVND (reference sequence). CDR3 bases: TGTGCCAGTAGTATGGCGGGACTAGCGGAGACAGATACGCAGTATTTT. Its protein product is CASSMAGLAETDTQYF. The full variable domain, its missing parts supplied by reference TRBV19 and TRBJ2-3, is DGGITQSPKYLFRKEGQNVTLSCEQNLNHDAMYWYRQDPGQGLRLIYYSQIVNDFQKGDIAEGYSVSREKKESFPLTVTSAQKNPTAFYLCASSMAGLAETDTQYFGPGTRLTVL.

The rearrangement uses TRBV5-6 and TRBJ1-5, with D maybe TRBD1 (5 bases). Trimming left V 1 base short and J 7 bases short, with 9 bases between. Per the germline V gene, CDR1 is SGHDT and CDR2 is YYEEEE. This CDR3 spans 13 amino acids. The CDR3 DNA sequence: TGTGCCAGCAGCTTGACCCAGGGACAGCCCCAGCATTTT. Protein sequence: CASSLTQGQPQHF. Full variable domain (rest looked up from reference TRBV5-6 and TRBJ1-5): DAGVTQSPTHLIKTRGQQVTLRCSPKSGHDTVSWYQQALGQGPQFIFQYYEEEERQRGNFPDRFSGHQFPNYSSELNVNALLLGDSALYLCASSLTQGQPQHFGDGTRLSIL.

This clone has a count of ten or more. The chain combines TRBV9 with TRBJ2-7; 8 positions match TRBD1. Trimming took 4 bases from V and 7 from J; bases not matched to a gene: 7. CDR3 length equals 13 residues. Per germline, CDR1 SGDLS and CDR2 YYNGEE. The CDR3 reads CASSPGGVGEQYF. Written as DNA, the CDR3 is TGTGCCAGCAGCCCAGGGGGCGTGGGGGAGCAGTACTTC. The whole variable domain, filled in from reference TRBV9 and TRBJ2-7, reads DSGVTQTPKHLITATGQRVTLRCSPRSGDLSVYWYQQSLDQGLQFLIQYYNGEERAKGNILERFSAQQFPDLHSELNLSSLELGDSALYFCASSPGGVGEQYFGPGTRLTVT.

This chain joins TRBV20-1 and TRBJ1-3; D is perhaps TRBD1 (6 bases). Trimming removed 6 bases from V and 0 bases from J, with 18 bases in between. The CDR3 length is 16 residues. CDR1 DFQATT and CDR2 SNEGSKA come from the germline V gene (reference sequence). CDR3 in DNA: TGCAGTGCCAGTAAGGACAGACGAAACTCTGGAAACACCATATATTTT. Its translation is CSASKDRRNSGNTIYF.